This entry lists 6 T cell receptor beta chains sequenced from one sample in a study of blood T cell repertoires in COVID-19. Repertoires were generated with immunoSEQ multiplex PCR, while TCRdb's copy carries only in-frame clones and drops some. There are over 250,000 clones in the sample; about 88% occur only once, and approximately 2% lies in the top ten. The sequencing sample was made of PBMCs or T cells enriched from blood (not recorded which). The receptors here all came from a woman aged 60-75 years in a cohort exposed to, infected with or recovered from COVID-19 (not recorded which).

This chain connects TRBV28 to TRBJ1-1; maybe TRBD1 (5 bases). V was shortened by 5 bases and J by 6 bases, with 19 bases between the two germline ends. CDR3 size: 15 residues. Germline V gene sequence: CDR1 MDHEN, CDR2 SYDVKM. The CDR3 here is CASSEMGGERSEAFF. As DNA, the CDR3 is TGTGCCAGCAGTGAGATGGGGGGGGAACGCTCTGAAGCTTTCTTT.

This rearrangement joins TRBV7-9 to TRBJ2-7; D possibly corresponds to TRBD2 (6 bases). CDR3 size: 14 residues. Germline V gene data show CDR1 as SEHNR and CDR2 as FQNEAQ (reference sequence). V dropped 0 bases and J dropped 0 bases, with 6 bases sitting between them. The DNA of the CDR3 is TGTGCCAGCAGCTTAGCCGGGAGCTCCTACGAGCAGTACTTC. Its protein product is CASSLAGSSYEQYF.

This clone showed up just once. The CDR3 is CASSASQGSTNEQYF. The CDR3 region has the DNA TGCGCCAGCAGCGCTTCACAGGGGTCTACTAACGAGCAGTACTTC. The rearrangement joins TRBV5-1 to TRBJ2-7; TRBD1 matches 7 bases. The CDR3 runs 15 residues. V shed 4 bases, J shed 5 bases, and the junction held 12 bases outside the gene matches. From germline, CDR1 is SGHRS and CDR2 YFSETQ.

The chain has TRBV9 and TRBJ1-6; D unresolved. This CDR3 spans 14 amino acids. The ends were cut back, 4 bases at V and 10 bases at J, with 15 bases in the middle. The germline V gene encodes CDR1 SGDLS and CDR2 YYNGEE. CDR3 sequence (DNA): TGTGCCAGCAGCCCCGGAGGGTCCCCGTCACCCCTCCACTTT. Its protein product is CASSPGGSPSPLHF.

The chain recombines TRBV5-6 with TRBJ1-2; D might be TRBD1 (6 bases). The V gene's germline CDR1 is SGHDT and CDR2 YYEEEE. The V end was cut by 0 bases, the J end by 6 bases, with 15 bases between. This CDR3 is 15 amino acids long. CDR3 nucleotides: TGTGCCAGCAGCTTGGTACAGGGAGGGATAGATGGCTACACCTTC. Its protein is CASSLVQGGIDGYTF.

The chain uses TRBV4-2 and TRBJ2-3; 13 bases match TRBD2. The V gene end was trimmed by 0 bases and the J gene end by 0 bases; junction bases not matched to a gene: 6. Germline V gene lookup returns CDR1 LGHNA and CDR2 YNFKEQ. The CDR3 length is 19 residues. CDR3 nucleotides: TGTGCCAGCAGCCAAGATATCGGACTAGCGGGAGCTAGCACAGATACGCAGTATTTT. Residues: CASSQDIGLAGASTDTQYF.